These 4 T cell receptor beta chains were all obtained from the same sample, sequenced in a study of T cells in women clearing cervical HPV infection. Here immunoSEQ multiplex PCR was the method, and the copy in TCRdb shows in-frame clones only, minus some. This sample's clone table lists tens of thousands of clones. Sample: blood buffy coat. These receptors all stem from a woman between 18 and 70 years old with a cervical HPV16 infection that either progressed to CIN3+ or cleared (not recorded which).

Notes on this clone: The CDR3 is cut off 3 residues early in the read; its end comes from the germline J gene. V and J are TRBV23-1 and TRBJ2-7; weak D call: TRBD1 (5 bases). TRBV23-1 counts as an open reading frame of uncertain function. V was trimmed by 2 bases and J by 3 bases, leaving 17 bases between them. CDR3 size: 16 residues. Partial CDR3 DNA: TGCGCCAGCAGTCAAGGCCCCAGGGTTAGGAGCTACGAG. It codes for CASSQGPRVRSYE. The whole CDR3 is CASSQGPRVRSYEQYF.

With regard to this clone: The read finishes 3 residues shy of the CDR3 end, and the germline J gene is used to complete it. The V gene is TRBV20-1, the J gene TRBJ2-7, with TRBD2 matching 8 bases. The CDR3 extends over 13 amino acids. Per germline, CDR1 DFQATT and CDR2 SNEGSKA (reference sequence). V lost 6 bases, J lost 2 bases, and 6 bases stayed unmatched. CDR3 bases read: TGCAGTGCCATTAGCGGGGAAGCCTACGAG. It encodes CSAISGEAYE. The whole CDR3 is CSAISGEAYEQYF.

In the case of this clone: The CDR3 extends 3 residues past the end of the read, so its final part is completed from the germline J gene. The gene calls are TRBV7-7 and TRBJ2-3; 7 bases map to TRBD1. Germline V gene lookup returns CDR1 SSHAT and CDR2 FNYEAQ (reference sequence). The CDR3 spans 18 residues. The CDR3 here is CASSVTGAEPKTHQPQYF. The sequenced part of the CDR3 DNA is TGTGCCAGCAGCGTTACAGGGGCGGAACCTAAAACCCATCAGCCG.

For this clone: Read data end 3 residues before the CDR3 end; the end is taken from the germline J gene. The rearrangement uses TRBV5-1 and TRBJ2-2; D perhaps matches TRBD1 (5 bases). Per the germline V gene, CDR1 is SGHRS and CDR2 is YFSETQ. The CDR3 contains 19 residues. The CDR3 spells CASRRQDPNPGSGANVLFF. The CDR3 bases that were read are TGCGCCAGCAGGAGGCAGGACCCGAACCCAGGCTCTGGGGCCAACGTG.